The entry below gives a single T cell receptor beta chain sequence along with its context. This sample was taken from a study of blood T cell repertoires in COVID-19. For the study at large: Acute and convalescent COVID-19 samples came from the United States, Italy and Spain.

The CDR3 runs 15 residues. The ends were cut back, 2 bases at V and 1 base at J, with 14 bases in the middle. Germline values: CDR1 GTSNPN, CDR2 SVGIG (reference sequence). TCRdb keeps only in-frame clones here, not all; method: immunoSEQ multiplex PCR. Of 310,000 or so clones listed, roughly 87% are singletons. The V call is TRBV30, the J call TRBJ1-1; D may be TRBD1 (5 bases). The source is a woman between 50 and 59 years old who had recovered from COVID-19. The sample comprised peripheral blood. CDR3 coding DNA: TGTGCCTGGAGTCCCGGGGGAAGAGCGAACACTGAAGCTTTCTTT. Its translation is CAWSPGGRANTEAFF.